This T cell receptor beta chain was documented in a study of T cell responses to AZD1222 COVID-19 vaccine. Findings and limits, study-wide: Compared with day 0, the breadth and depth of the Spike-specific TCR repertoire rose significantly after two doses of AZD1222. Nearly half of spike-specific TCRs reportedly target variant regions that are unmutated in the B.1.351 and B.1.1.7 variants.

Per germline, CDR1 GTSNPN and CDR2 SVGIG (reference sequence). The CDR3 length is 12 residues. The germline V and J ends were trimmed by 2 bases and 7 bases, with 11 bases remaining between them. The data were produced by immunoSEQ multiplex PCR, yet TCRdb's version contains in-frame clones alone and is incomplete. Altogether some 180,000 clones are present, over 85% being singletons, with the ten largest covering 1.5% to 2%. To note about this clone: Its target is unknown.

The TCR was taken from an adult in good health. Sample: peripheral blood, taken on day 0 of AZD1222 vaccination. The chain has TRBV30 and TRBJ1-1; possibly TRBD1 for D (6 bases). The CDR3 coding sequence is TGTGCCTGGAGTCTACAGGGTTTTGAAGCTTTCTTT. Amino acid sequence: CAWSLQGFEAFF.